The 15 T cell receptor beta chains presented below share a single source sample, sequenced in a study of T cell changes during pregnancy in multiple sclerosis. Here immunoSEQ multiplex PCR was the method, and the copy in TCRdb shows in-frame clones only, minus some. This table holds some 57,000 clones, roughly nine tenths found once. The sequenced sample was CD4+ T cells from peripheral blood mononuclear cells, obtained in the first trimester of pregnancy. The receptors shown here come from a female donor with multiple sclerosis, enrolled in a pregnancy study.

The chain is built from TRBV6-5 and TRBJ1-5; 9 bases are shared with TRBD1. CDR1 is MNHEY, CDR2 SVGAGI, per germline. V lost 5 bases, J lost 7 bases, and 6 bases stayed unmatched. The CDR3 contains 14 residues. DNA of the CDR3: TGTGCCAGCAGTCCGGGACAGGGTAGACAGCCCCAGCATTTT. Protein sequence: CASSPGQGRQPQHF.

The chain employs TRBV27 and TRBJ1-1; no firm D call. The germline CDR1 and CDR2 sequences are MNHEY and SMNVEV (reference sequence). The CDR3 runs to 13 residues. V was clipped by 3 bases and J by 0 bases, with 5 bases between them. CDR3 loop: CASSFNLNTEAFF. CDR3 in DNA: TGTGCCAGCAGTTTTAACTTGAACACTGAAGCTTTCTTT.

The chain recombines TRBV15 with TRBJ2-3, with 11 bases aligning to TRBD2. Germline V gene data show CDR1 as LNHNV and CDR2 as YYDKDF (reference sequence). The CDR3 is 14 residues long. The trim removed 1 base at V and 7 bases at J, leaving 1 base unmatched. The CDR3 is CATSRGLAGNTQYF. The CDR3 region has the DNA TGTGCCACCAGCAGAGGACTAGCGGGGAATACGCAGTATTTT. Variable domain in full (rest from reference TRBV15 and TRBJ2-3): DAMVIQNPRYQVTQFGKPVTLSCSQTLNHNVMYWYQQKSSQAPKLLFHYYDKDFNNEADTPDNFQSRRPNTSFCFLDIRSPGLGDTAMYLCATSRGLAGNTQYFGPGTRLTVL.

The genes are TRBV10-2 and TRBJ2-1, with D maybe TRBD2 (5 bases). The CDR3 sequence is 15 residues long. From germline, CDR1 is WSHSY and CDR2 SAAADI. V lost 3 bases and J 5 bases, leaving 14 bases between the germline ends. The CDR3 region has the DNA TGCGCCAGCAGTGACCAATGGCGGGCGAACAATGAGCAGTTCTTC. It yields the protein CASSDQWRANNEQFF.

The rearrangement joins TRBV11-3 to TRBJ1-1; D remains ambiguous. V was clipped by 8 bases and J by 5 bases, with 15 bases between them. Germline assignment: CDR1 SGHNT and CDR2 YENEEA. CDR3 size: 13 residues. The CDR3 sequence is CASSMNIGTEAFF. The DNA for the CDR3 is TGTGCCAGCTCGATGAACATCGGGACTGAAGCTTTCTTT.

The chain couples TRBV19 to TRBJ2-1; 7 nucleotides match TRBD1. J lost 4 bases, V lost 5 bases, and 8 bases had no gene match. There are 15 residues in the CDR3. The germline CDR1 and CDR2 sequences are LNHDA and SQIVND (reference sequence). The CDR3 nucleotides read TGTGCCAGTAGTCCCAGGGGGAGCGATTACAATGAGCAGTTCTTC. This translates into CASSPRGSDYNEQFF.

The V and J genes are TRBV27 and TRBJ1-3; 8 bases map to TRBD1. The CDR3 is 16 residues long. The germline gives CDR1 MNHEY, CDR2 SMNVEV (reference sequence). V dropped 5 bases and J dropped 3; count of bases not matched to a gene: 9. The CDR3 loop reads CASSNGTGRLGNTIYF. Written as DNA, the CDR3 is TGTGCCAGCAGTAACGGGACAGGAAGACTTGGAAACACCATATATTTT.

This chain joins TRBV19 and TRBJ2-7, with 12 bases lining up with TRBD1. Trimming cost V 3 bases and J 6 bases; bases outside gene matches: 3. Germline-derived CDR1 and CDR2 are LNHDA and SQIVND (reference sequence). This CDR3 region has 14 residues. The CDR3 here is CASSIGTGGGEQYF. The CDR3 DNA reads as TGTGCCAGTAGTATCGGGACAGGGGGCGGCGAGCAGTACTTC.

The rearrangement joins TRBV4-1 to TRBJ1-3, with D uncertain. This CDR3 comprises 15 residues. Germline V gene lookup returns CDR1 MGHRA and CDR2 YSYEKL. V was clipped by 1 base and J by 4 bases, with 11 bases between them. The DNA of the CDR3 is TGCGCCAGCAGCCAAGTCCCAGGCGGGGGAAACACCATATATTTT. This codes for CASSQVPGGGNTIYF.

The chain is built from TRBV5-6 and TRBJ2-5; tentative D call: TRBD1 (6 bases). V lost 5 bases to trimming and J lost 5 bases, with 13 bases between them. Germline V gene sequence: CDR1 SGHDT, CDR2 YYEEEE. This CDR3 contains 13 residues. CDR3 amino acids: CASSTGPGETQYF. In nucleotides, the CDR3 is TGTGCCAGCAGTACAGGGCCGGGCGAGACCCAGTACTTC.

The chain employs TRBV11-2 and TRBJ2-4, with TRBD2 matching 8 bases. After removal of 5 bases from V and 4 bases from J, the junction contained 7 bases not matched to a gene. The CDR3 is 15 amino acids. Germline CDR1 reads SGHAT; CDR2 reads FQNNGV. The CDR3 loop is CASSPQAGGKNIQYF. CDR3 DNA: TGTGCCAGCAGCCCCCAGGCGGGGGGTAAAAACATTCAGTACTTC.

J is TRBJ2-5 and V is TRBV1; TRBD2 was called by the table and not checked on the DNA. TRBV1 is classified as a pseudogene. The CDR3 length is 18 residues. CDR3 in amino acids: CTSSRDQGTSGEGETQYF. Written as DNA, the CDR3 is TGCACCAGCAGCCGAGATCAGGGGACTAGCGGGGAAGGAGAGACCCAGTACTTC.

The chain carries TRBV21-1 and TRBJ2-7; the table's D call TRBD1 went unverified against the DNA. TRBV21-1 is marked as a pseudogene. This CDR3 is 19 amino acids long. The CDR3 DNA is TGTGCCAGCACGCCCGGGACAGGGGAAGTTCCCTACTTATCCTACGAGCAGTACTTC. Protein sequence: CASTPGTGEVPYLSYEQYF.

The chain joins TRBV29-1 to TRBJ1-1, with 9 bases fitting TRBD1. The length of the CDR3 is 12 residues. CDR1 and CDR2 (germline): SQVTM, ANQGSEA. Trimming took 7 bases from V and 5 from J; bases not matched to a gene: 5. CDR3 in DNA: TGCAGCGCCGGACAGGGGAGGACTGAAGCTTTCTTT. Encoded protein: CSAGQGRTEAFF.

The chain carries TRBV11-3 and TRBJ2-1, with 14 bases aligning to TRBD2. Germline assignment: CDR1 SGHNT and CDR2 YENEEA. V shed 4 bases and J 8 bases; nucleotides not matched to a gene: 7. The CDR3 covers 16 residues. This CDR3 reads CASSYRLAGGLDEQFF. As DNA, the CDR3 is TGTGCCAGCAGCTACCGACTAGCGGGGGGGCTGGATGAGCAGTTCTTC.